Below, 15 T cell receptor beta chains from the same sample are listed, as sequenced in a study of identical twins. TCRdb processed the 5' RACE reads anew with MiXCR; each CDR3 protein has one entry. The sample yields around 570,000 distinct CDR3 sequences, around a tenth seen once. These data also featured in a second study, about yellow fever vaccine responses in identical twins.

Sequencing was performed on PBMCs. All receptors derive from a woman aged 18-29 years in good health.

This clonotype turned up a few times. The chain employs TRBV14 and TRBJ1-5; D is uncertain. The CDR3 is made up of 19 amino acids. Looked up from germline, CDR1 is SGHDN and CDR2 is FVKESK. V gave up 1 base and J gave up 2 bases, with 21 bases separating them. CDR3 sequence: CASSQVVHAVTPCNQPQHF. CDR3 in DNA: TGTGCCAGCAGCCAAGTTGTCCACGCCGTCACCCCCTGCAATCAGCCCCAGCATTTT.

This clonotype was seen more than once but under ten times. The chain uses TRBV9 and TRBJ2-3; 14 bases are a match to TRBD2. Germline CDR1 reads SGDLS; CDR2 reads YYNGEE. The V gene end was trimmed by 4 bases and the J gene end by 4 bases; junction bases not matched to a gene: 11. This CDR3 contains 18 residues. Here the CDR3 reads CASSLEAGTSGRADTQYF. Here the CDR3 DNA reads TGTGCCAGCAGCCTCGAAGCCGGGACTAGCGGGAGAGCAGATACGCAGTATTTT.

This rearrangement joins TRBV15 to TRBJ2-1, with TRBD1 matching over 7 bases. The CDR3 runs to 15 residues. Germline loops: CDR1 LNHNV, CDR2 YYDKDF (reference sequence). The V segment lost 6 bases and the J segment 0 bases; nucleotides outside the gene matches: 5. DNA for the CDR3: TGTGCCACCAGTCAGACAGGGAGCTCCTACAATGAGCAGTTCTTC. It yields the protein CATSQTGSSYNEQFF. Variable domain in full (rest from reference TRBV15 and TRBJ2-1): DAMVIQNPRYQVTQFGKPVTLSCSQTLNHNVMYWYQQKSSQAPKLLFHYYDKDFNNEADTPDNFQSRRPNTSFCFLDIRSPGLGDTAMYLCATSQTGSSYNEQFFGPGTRLTVL.

There are many counts of this clonotype. The chain's CDR3 is CAITGGGTGELFF. The DNA for the CDR3 is TGTGCCATAACGGGCGGGGGCACCGGGGAGCTGTTTTTT. This chain connects TRBV10-3 to TRBJ2-2, with 7 positions matching TRBD2. The germline V gene has CDR1 ENHRY and CDR2 SYGVKD. After removal of 9 bases from V and 4 bases from J, the junction contained 5 bases not matched to a gene. The CDR3 spans 13 residues.

This clonotype was seen a few times. This chain uses TRBV25-1 with TRBJ2-7; D gene ambiguous. V lost 2 bases and J lost 2, with 13 bases in between. The CDR3 consists of 15 residues. CDR1 is MGHDK and CDR2 is SYGVNS in the germline V gene. The CDR3 here is CASSEQSSLTYEQYF. The DNA of the CDR3 is TGTGCCAGCAGTGAACAGAGCAGCCTAACCTACGAGCAGTACTTC.

This clonotype was observed many times. The chain couples TRBV7-9 to TRBJ2-2; 8 bases map to TRBD2. The CDR3 has 14 residues. In germline, CDR1 is SEHNR, CDR2 FQNEAQ (reference sequence). With 2 bases clipped from V and 5 bases from J, the junction kept 1 base outside the gene matches. In DNA form, the CDR3 reads TGTGCCAGCAGCTTACAGCGGGGGACCGGGGAGCTGTTTTTT. Translating gives CASSLQRGTGELFF.

The rearrangement uses TRBV28 and TRBJ2-5; tentatively, D is TRBD1 (6 bases). This CDR3 spans 15 amino acids. Germline-derived CDR1 and CDR2 are MDHEN and SYDVKM. The V gene lost 5 bases and the J gene lost 3 bases, with 16 bases spanning the gap. CDR3 sequence: CASSGPTGQKETQYF. In DNA form, the CDR3 reads TGTGCCAGCAGTGGCCCGACAGGACAAAAAGAGACCCAGTACTTC. The variable domain in full, completed from reference TRBV28 and TRBJ2-5, reads DVKVTQSSRYLVKRTGEKVFLECVQDMDHENMFWYRQDPGLGLRLIYFSYDVKMKEKGDIPEGYSVSREKKERFSLILESASTNQTSMYLCASSGPTGQKETQYFGPGTRLLVL.

This clonotype was seen ten or more times. This chain connects TRBV3-1 to TRBJ2-1; TRBD2 agrees at 13 bases. CDR3 length: 16 amino acids. CDR1 and CDR2 from the germline V gene are LGHDT and YNNKEL (reference sequence). The V gene end was trimmed by 5 bases and the J gene end by 10 bases; junction bases not matched to a gene: 11. The CDR3 DNA reads as TGTGCCAGCAGCATGGGCGGACTAGCGGGAGAGGGCGAGCAGTTCTTC. Translated: CASSMGGLAGEGEQFF.

This clonotype was picked up a small number of times. This chain links TRBV15 with TRBJ1-4, with D tentatively TRBD1 (5 bases). CDR3 length: 15 residues. The V end was cut by 5 bases, the J end by 8 bases, with 18 bases between. Germline loops: CDR1 LNHNV, CDR2 YYDKDF (reference sequence). The CDR3 protein is CATSESPRVGEKLFF. The CDR3 nucleotides are TGTGCCACCAGCGAGAGTCCCAGGGTCGGGGAAAAACTGTTTTTT.

CDR3 protein: CATGYGRSGANVLTF. The CDR3 DNA reads TGTGCCACAGGATATGGTCGCTCTGGGGCCAACGTCCTGACTTTC. The rearrangement links TRBV15 to TRBJ2-6; D gene ambiguous. Germline CDR1 LNHNV, CDR2 YYDKDF (reference sequence). Trimming stripped 9 bases from V and 0 bases from J, with 12 bases between. The CDR3 spans 15 residues.

The rearrangement links TRBV6-2 or TRBV6-3 to TRBJ2-2; D call uncertain. V dropped 2 bases and J dropped 4 bases, with 8 bases sitting between them. In germline, CDR1 is MNHEY, CDR2 SVGEGT. This CDR3 is 14 amino acids long. The CDR3 DNA is TGTGCCAGCAGTTACGGGGATTTCACCGGGGAGCTGTTTTTT. This codes for CASSYGDFTGELFF.

This clonotype was seen only a few times. The chain uses TRBV2 and TRBJ2-3, with D maybe TRBD2 (6 bases). Trimming removed 8 bases at V and 0 bases at J, with 12 bases between. CDR3 length: 14 residues. Germline CDR1 reads SNHLY; CDR2 reads FYNNEI. The CDR3 DNA reads TGTGCCAGCGGGGTCGGGACTAGCACAGATACGCAGTATTTT. Its protein is CASGVGTSTDTQYF.

This clonotype has more than one count but fewer than ten. The chain carries TRBV12-3 or TRBV12-4 and TRBJ2-1, with D possibly being TRBD2 (6 bases). V shed 6 bases and J shed 2 bases, with 17 bases lying between them. This CDR3 has 16 residues. In DNA form, the CDR3 reads TGTGCCAGCAGCACTGGGACTTGGCCCACCTACAATGAGCAGTTCTTC. It translates to CASSTGTWPTYNEQFF.

CDR3: CASSQDRWGEQFF. The CDR3 bases are TGCGCCAGCAGCCAAGATAGATGGGGTGAGCAGTTCTTC. This chain connects TRBV4-3 to TRBJ2-1; D is ambiguous. Germline V gene sequence: CDR1 LGHNA, CDR2 YSLEER. This CDR3 region has 13 residues. Trimming cost V 0 bases and J 9 bases, with 9 bases left between them.

This clonotype was seen a handful of times. CDR3 loop: CASSRGPIEGTEAFF. Written as DNA, the CDR3 is TGTGCCAGCAGCCGGGGCCCCATTGAGGGCACTGAAGCTTTCTTT. J is TRBJ1-1 and V is TRBV3-1; possible D gene TRBD1, 5 bases. V was clipped by 4 bases and J by 4 bases, with 16 bases between them. Germline V CDR1 and CDR2: LGHDT, YNNKEL (reference sequence). The CDR3 runs to 15 residues.